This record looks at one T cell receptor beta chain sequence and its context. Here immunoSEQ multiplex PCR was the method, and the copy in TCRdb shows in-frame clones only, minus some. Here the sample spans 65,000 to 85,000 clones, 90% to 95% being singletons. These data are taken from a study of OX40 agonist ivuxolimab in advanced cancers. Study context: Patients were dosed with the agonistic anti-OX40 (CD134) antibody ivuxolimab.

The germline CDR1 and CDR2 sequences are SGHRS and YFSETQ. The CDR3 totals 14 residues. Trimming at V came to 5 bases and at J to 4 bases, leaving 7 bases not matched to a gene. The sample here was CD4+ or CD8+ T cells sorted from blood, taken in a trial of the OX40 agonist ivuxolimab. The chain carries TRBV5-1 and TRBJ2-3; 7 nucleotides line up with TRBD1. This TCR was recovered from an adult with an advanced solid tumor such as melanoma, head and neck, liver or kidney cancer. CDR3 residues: CASSRTGPADTQYF. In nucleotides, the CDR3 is TGCGCCAGCAGTAGGACAGGCCCGGCAGATACGCAGTATTTT. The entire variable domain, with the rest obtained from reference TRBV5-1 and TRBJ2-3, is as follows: KAGVTQTPRYLIKTRGQQVTLSCSPISGHRSVSWYQQTPGQGLQFLFEYFSETQRNKGNFPGRFSGRQFSNSRSEMNVSTLELGDSALYLCASSRTGPADTQYFGPGTRLTVL.